This is a list of T cell receptor beta chains from one sample in a study of CD8+ T cells in alopecia areata. The protocol was immunoSEQ multiplex PCR, while the TCRdb copy is restricted to in-frame clones and leaves out a portion. There are fewer than 250,000 clones in the sample; approximately 38% occur only once, and 0.45% to 0.55% lies in the top ten. Sequenced here: CD4+ T cells sorted from blood, sampled around week 30, from a patient treated with tofacitinib. Source of these receptors: a human donor with alopecia areata. The conserved cysteine and the conserved F or W are not part of the CDR3 here.

J,V,CDR3
TRBJ1-2,TRBV2,ASGDGTYYGYT
TRBJ1-2,TRBV30,AWRPKSGGDGYT
TRBJ2-7,TRBV29-1,SVPTGTWPYEQY
TRBJ2-1,TRBV29-1,SVGLGLAVNNEQF
TRBJ2-1,TRBV5-4,ASSLTGSYNEQF
TRBJ2-3,TRBV6-4,ASRGGVGDTQY
TRBJ1-5,TRBV6-1,ASGGGDQPQH
TRBJ2-7,TRBV27,ASSLSDRNTYEQY
TRBJ1-2,TRBV30,AWSVPGQYYGYT
TRBJ2-3,TRBV30,AWSSLDTQY
TRBJ2-3,TRBV6-1,ASSELAGTDTQY
TRBJ2-7,TRBV18,ASSPPRGISYEQY
TRBJ2-5,TRBV7-2,ASSLEDQETQY
TRBJ1-2,TRBV29-1,SVERQGNGYT
TRBJ2-6,TRBV10-3,AILEGSGANVLT
TRBJ1-2,TRBV7-2,ASSLLYYGYT
TRBJ2-3,TRBV30,AWSVLTGGADTQY
TRBJ2-7,TRBV5-6,ASSRRGTRTYEQY
TRBJ1-4,TRBV7-9,ASSTRDANEKLF
TRBJ2-7,TRBV6-1,ASTPNGPYEQY
TRBJ1-3,TRBV27,ASSFGNTIY
TRBJ2-2,TRBV5-1,ASSGLTFSGELF
TRBJ1-1,TRBV9,ASSVGDVGQNTEAF
TRBJ2-3,TRBV7-9,ASLGGTRDNRSSTDTQY
TRBJ1-2,TRBV2,ASGLLPQAGYGYT
TRBJ2-2,TRBV29-1,SVTTGGYTGELF
TRBJ2-7,TRBV6-6,ASSRQGSYEQY
TRBJ2-5,TRBV7-6,ASSFGVQETQY
TRBJ1-5,TRBV2,ASRPQTGVGQPQH
TRBJ2-1,TRBV19,ASSIQRGLNEQF
TRBJ2-3,TRBV29-1,SVRTADTQY
TRBJ2-4,TRBV5-1,ASSLQGAKNIQY
TRBJ2-3,TRBV13,ASSLGYRRGSYGTDTQY
TRBJ1-1,TRBV5-1,ASSPGSGGTEAF
TRBJ2-2,TRBV5-1,ASSLSADRRTGELF
TRBJ2-7,TRBV27,ASSQTRDEQY
TRBJ1-1,TRBV7-3,ASSSTGPTEAF
TRBJ2-7,TRBV23-1,ASSRPDQPHEQY
TRBJ2-1,TRBV14,ASSQGLAGDEQF
TRBJ2-3,TRBV4-1,ASSRGQGGTDTQY
TRBJ2-1,TRBV29-1,SVRRETFREQF
TRBJ2-2,TRBV5-1,ASTTTRVAGELF
TRBJ1-2,TRBV28,ASSSTGADT